This T cell receptor (beta chain) was retrieved from a study of T cell repertoires in cytomegalovirus infection. Study-level information: Matching HLA type and CMV infection were both indicated by public TCR beta signatures. Study-level points and caveats: Clonotype analysis showed dominance of the ex vivo response by HLA-C-restricted CMV-specific TCR beta clonotypes.

TCRdb redid the calling of the reads with MiXCR, one entry per CDR3 protein. The sample lists fewer than 850,000 distinct CDR3 sequences, approximately 32% occurring once. Between the trimmed V and J ends, which lost 3 bases and 2 bases, there was a span of 11 bases. Germline loops: CDR1 MGHRA, CDR2 YSYEKL. The CDR3 consists of 14 residues. The table lists this clonotype with many counts. Its antigen remains unknown. The starting material was cultured CD8+ T cells from PBMCs, obtained from culture after CMV antigen stimulation. The chain uses TRBV4-1 and TRBJ2-7; possibly TRBD1 or TRBD2 for D (5 bases each). The origin of this receptor is a human donor in good health (CMV status not recorded). Some clones in this sample may be carry-over from other donors' samples. CDR3 coding DNA: TGCGCCAGCAGCCATGGGGGTTTCCCCTACGAGCAGTACTTC. Residues: CASSHGGFPYEQYF.